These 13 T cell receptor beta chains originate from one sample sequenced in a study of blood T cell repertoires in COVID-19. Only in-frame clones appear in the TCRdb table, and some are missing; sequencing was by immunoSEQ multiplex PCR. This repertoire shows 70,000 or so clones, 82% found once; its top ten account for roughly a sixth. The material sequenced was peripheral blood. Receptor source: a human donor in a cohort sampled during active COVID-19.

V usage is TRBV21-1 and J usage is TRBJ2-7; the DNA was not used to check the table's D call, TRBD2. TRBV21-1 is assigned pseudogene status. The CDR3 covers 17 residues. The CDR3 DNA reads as TGTGCCAGCAGCCGTTATACGTATTTGGGAGAGAAGGGAGAGCAGTACTTC. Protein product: CASSRYTYLGEKGEQYF.

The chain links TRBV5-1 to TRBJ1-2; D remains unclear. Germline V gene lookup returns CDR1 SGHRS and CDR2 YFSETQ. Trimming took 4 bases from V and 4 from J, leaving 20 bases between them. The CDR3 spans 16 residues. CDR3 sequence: CASSSKGFLEGYGYTF. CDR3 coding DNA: TGCGCCAGCAGCAGTAAGGGATTTCTCGAGGGCTATGGCTACACCTTC.

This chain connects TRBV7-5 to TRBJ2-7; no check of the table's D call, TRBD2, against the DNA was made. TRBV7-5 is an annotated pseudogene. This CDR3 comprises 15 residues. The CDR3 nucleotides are TGTGCCAGAAGCCCCCCTGGGGCGGGGAAAGACGAGCAGTACTTC. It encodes CARSPPGAGKDEQYF.

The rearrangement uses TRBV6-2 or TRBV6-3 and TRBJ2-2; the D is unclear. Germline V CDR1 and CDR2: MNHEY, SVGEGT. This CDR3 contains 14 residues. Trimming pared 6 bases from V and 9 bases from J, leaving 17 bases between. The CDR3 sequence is CASSGHPNVRELFF. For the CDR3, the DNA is TGTGCCAGCAGCGGGCATCCCAATGTCCGGGAGCTGTTTTTT.

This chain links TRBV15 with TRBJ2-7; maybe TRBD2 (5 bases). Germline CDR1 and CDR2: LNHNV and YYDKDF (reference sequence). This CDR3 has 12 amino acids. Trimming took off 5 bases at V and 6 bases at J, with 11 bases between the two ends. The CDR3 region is CATSEGRGEQYF. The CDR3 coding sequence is TGTGCCACCAGCGAGGGCCGGGGCGAGCAGTACTTC.

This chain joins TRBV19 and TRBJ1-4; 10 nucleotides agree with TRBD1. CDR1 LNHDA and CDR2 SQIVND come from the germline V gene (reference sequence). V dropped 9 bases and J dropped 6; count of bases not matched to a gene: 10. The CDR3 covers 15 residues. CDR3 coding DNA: TGTGCCAGCTCCCGCACCGGGACAGGGGATGAAAAACTGTTTTTT. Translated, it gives CASSRTGTGDEKLFF.

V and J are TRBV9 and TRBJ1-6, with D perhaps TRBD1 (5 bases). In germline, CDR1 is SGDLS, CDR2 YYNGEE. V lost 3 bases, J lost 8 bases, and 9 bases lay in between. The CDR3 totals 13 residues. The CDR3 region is CASSAQQDSPLHF. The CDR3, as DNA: TGTGCCAGCAGCGCCCAACAGGATTCACCCCTCCACTTT.

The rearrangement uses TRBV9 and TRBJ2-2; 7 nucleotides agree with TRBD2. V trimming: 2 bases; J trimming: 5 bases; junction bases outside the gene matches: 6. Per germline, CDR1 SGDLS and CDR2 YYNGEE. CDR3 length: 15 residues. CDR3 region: CASSVRDYGTGELFF. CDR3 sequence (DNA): TGTGCCAGCAGCGTCCGGGACTATGGAACCGGGGAGCTGTTTTTT.

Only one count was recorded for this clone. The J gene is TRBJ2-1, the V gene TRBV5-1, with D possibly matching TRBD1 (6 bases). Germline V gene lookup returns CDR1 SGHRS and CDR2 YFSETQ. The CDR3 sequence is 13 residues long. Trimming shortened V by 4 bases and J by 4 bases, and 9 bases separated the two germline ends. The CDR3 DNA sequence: TGCGCCAGCAGCCCAGGGGATTACAATGAGCAGTTCTTC. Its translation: CASSPGDYNEQFF.

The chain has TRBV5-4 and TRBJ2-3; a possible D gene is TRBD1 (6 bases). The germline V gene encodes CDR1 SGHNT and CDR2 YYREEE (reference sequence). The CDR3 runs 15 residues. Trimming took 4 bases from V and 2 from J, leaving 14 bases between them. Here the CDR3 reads CASSEMDSITDTQYF. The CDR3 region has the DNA TGTGCCAGCAGCGAAATGGACAGTATCACAGATACGCAGTATTTT.

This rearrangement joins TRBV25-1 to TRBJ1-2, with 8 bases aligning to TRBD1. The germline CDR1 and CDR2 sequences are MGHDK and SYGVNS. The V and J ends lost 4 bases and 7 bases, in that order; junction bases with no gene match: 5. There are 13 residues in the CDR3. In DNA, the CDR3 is TGTGCCAGCAGTGCGCAGGGGGCGAGTGGCTACACCTTC. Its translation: CASSAQGASGYTF.

The CDR3, as DNA: TGTGCCAGCAGCTTAGACCTAGGCGGGCAAAACACTGAAGCTTTCTTT. It is translated as CASSLDLGGQNTEAFF. The chain combines TRBV7-6 with TRBJ1-1, with D uncertain. Germline-derived CDR1 and CDR2 are SGHVS and FNYEAQ. V dropped 1 base and J dropped 2 bases, with 14 bases sitting between them. The CDR3 loop spans 16 amino acids. Full variable domain (remainder filled in from reference TRBV7-6 and TRBJ1-1): GAGVSQSPRYKVTKRGQDVALRCDPISGHVSLYWYRQALGQGPEFLTYFNYEAQQDKSGLPNDRFSAERPEGSISTLTIQRTEQRDSAMYRCASSLDLGGQNTEAFFGQGTRLTVV.

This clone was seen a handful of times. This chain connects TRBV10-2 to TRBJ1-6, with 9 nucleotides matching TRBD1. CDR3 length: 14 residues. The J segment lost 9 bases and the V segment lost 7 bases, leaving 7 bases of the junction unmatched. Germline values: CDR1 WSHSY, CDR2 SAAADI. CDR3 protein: CASTLTGGVSPLHF. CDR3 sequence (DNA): TGCGCCAGCACCCTGACAGGGGGAGTTTCACCCCTCCACTTT.